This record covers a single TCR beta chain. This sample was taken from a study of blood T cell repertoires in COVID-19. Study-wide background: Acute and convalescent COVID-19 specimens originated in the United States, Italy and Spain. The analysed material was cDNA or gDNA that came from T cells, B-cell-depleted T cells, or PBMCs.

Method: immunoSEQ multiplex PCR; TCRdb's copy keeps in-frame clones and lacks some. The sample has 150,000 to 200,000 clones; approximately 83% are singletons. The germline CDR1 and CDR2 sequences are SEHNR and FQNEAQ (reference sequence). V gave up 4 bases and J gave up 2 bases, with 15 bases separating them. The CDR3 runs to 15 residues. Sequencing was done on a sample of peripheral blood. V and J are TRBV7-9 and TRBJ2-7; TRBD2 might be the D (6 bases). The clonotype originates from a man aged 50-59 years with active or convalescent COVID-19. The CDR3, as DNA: TGTGCCAGCAGCTCACGGGCGGGACCCACCTACGAGCAGTACTTC. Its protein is CASSSRAGPTYEQYF.